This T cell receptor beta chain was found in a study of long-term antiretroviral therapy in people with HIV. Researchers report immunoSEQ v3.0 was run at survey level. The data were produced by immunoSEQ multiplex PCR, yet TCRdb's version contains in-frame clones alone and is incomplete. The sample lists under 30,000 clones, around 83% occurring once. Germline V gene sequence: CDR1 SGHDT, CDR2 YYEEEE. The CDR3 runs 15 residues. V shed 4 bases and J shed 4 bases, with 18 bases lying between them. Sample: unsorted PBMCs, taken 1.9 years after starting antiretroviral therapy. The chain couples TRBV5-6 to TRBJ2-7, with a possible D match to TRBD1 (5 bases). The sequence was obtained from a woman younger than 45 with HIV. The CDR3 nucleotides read TGTGCCAGCAGCCCGAGGTCCAGGGTGCAGTACGAGCAGTACTTC. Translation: CASSPRSRVQYEQYF.